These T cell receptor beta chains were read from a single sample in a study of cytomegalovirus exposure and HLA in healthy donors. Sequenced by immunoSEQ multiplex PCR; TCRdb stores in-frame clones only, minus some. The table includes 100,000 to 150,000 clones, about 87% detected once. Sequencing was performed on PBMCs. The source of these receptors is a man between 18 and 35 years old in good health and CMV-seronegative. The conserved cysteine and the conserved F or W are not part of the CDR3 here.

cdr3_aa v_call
ACGRGINNSPLH TRBV30
ASRPGQGSEQY TRBV10-2
ATRQGDSPLH TRBV5-1
ASSERVGNQPQH TRBV6-1
ASRIGQGDYEQY TRBV19
ASSSTGRRYNEQF TRBV6-6
ASSAGTGKGGNTIY TRBV4-3
ASSVGGLAGNLLGTDTQY TRBV9
ASSPSGSMYEQY TRBV19
ASSPIFGAGASQTTNEKLF TRBV18
ATSPPGAQPQH TRBV15
ASRRTGGTEAF TRBV27
ASSAVDRDLAEVISGDTQY TRBV10-2
ASSNPLGGYT TRBV2
ASSLYTGALAF TRBV28
ASSRTGRGETQY TRBV5-4
ASTMAGGGTGELF TRBV6-5
ASRITGAETQY TRBV19
ASSFDRGFNNEQF TRBV11-2
ASSQEEVGFKEKLF TRBV14
ASSRDSYNEKLF TRBV2
ASSLRDRNYGYT TRBV13
ASSLSITAHRF TRBV27
ASSPTSGTAYEQY TRBV7-8
ASNNRNYGYT TRBV2
ASSETSFGQPQH TRBV2
ASSQDTAGPFYGYT TRBV4-1
ASSAQGAYEQY TRBV18
ASSPRQRTSSYNEQF TRBV18
ASESQGGNEQF TRBV6-5
ASSPGTGGIDEQY TRBV5-4
ASSLAPGSGNTIY TRBV5-1
ASSLLAGGLYEQY TRBV28
AISEPGLAGPTDTQY TRBV10-3
ASSLSRGTSYEQY TRBV27
ASSLDRGLASYEQY TRBV7-9
ASSVGAGAFTDTQY TRBV9
ASRQSTNEKLF TRBV6-1
ASSYSDNSYEQY TRBV6-5
ASSQGWEDPYSYEQY TRBV4-1
ASRGTGTGEQY TRBV6-5
AWNRDRGTGELF TRBV30
ASSLDSWSGNTEAF TRBV11-3
AWSGASGGASQF TRBV30
ASSPSLGAYEQY TRBV5-6
ASSSSSGSSYEQY TRBV19
ASSPAMGVLGNTIY TRBV25-1
ASSPSGFDEQY TRBV5-4
ASSPPPGPGNGYT TRBV19
ASGSGPYEQY TRBV19
ASSEVRGATGELF TRBV2